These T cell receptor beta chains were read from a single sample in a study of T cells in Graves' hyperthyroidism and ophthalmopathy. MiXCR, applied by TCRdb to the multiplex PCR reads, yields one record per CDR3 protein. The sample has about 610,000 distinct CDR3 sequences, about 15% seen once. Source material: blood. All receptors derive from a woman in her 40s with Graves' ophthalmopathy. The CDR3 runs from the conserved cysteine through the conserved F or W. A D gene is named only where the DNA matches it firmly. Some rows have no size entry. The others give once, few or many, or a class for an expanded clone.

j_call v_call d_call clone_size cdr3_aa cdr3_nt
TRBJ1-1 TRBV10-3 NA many CAISDVPSNTEAFF TGTGCCATCAGTGACGTACCATCGAACACTGAAGCTTTCTTT
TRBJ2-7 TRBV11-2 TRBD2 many CASSLEAGTISKQYF TGTGCCAGCAGCTTAGAAGCGGGGACGATTAGTAAGCAGTACTTC
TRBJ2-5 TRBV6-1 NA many CASKRGYDQETQYF TGTGCCTCTAAAAGAGGATATGATCAAGAGACCCAGTACTTC
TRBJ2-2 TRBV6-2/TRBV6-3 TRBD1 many CASSYFPPGTGNTGELFF TGTGCCAGCAGTTACTTCCCCCCTGGGACAGGGAACACCGGGGAGCTGTTTTTT
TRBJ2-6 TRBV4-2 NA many CASSQDRPSSGANVLTF TGTGCCAGCAGCCAAGATAGGCCAAGCTCTGGGGCCAACGTCCTGACTTTC
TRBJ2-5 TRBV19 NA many CASSYRSAETQYF TGTGCCAGTAGTTACAGATCGGCAGAGACCCAGTACTTC
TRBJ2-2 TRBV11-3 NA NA CASSPAAGGTGELFF TGTGCCAGCAGCCCCGCGGCTGGTGGGACCGGGGAGCTGTTTTTT
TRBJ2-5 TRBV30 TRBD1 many CAWSGRTGGETQYF TGTGCCTGGAGTGGGCGGACAGGGGGAGAGACCCAGTACTTC
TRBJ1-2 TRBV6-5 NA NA CASSYGWGGYTF TGTGCCAGCAGTTACGGGTGGGGGGGCTACACCTTC
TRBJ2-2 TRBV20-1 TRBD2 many CSASQAGDTGELFF TGCAGTGCTAGTCAGGCGGGAGATACCGGGGAGCTGTTTTTT
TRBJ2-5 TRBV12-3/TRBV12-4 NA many CASSLYRRETQYF TGTGCCAGCAGTTTGTACAGGAGGGAGACCCAGTACTTC
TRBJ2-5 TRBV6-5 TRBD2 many CASSYSTLAGQETQYF TGTGCCAGCAGTTACTCGACTCTAGCGGGACAAGAGACCCAGTACTTC
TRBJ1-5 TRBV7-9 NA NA CASSTSGVNQPQHF TGTGCCAGCAGCACCTCAGGGGTTAATCAGCCCCAGCATTTT
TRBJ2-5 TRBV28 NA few CASRPGGGAETQYF TGTGCCAGCAGACCGGGCGGCGGGGCAGAGACCCAGTACTTC
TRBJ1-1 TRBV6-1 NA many CASSVRDSTEAFF TGTGCCAGCAGTGTACGAGACAGCACTGAAGCTTTCTTT
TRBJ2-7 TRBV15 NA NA CATSRDLAAYEQYF TGTGCCACCAGCAGAGATCTCGCAGCCTACGAGCAGTACTTC
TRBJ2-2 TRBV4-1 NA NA CASSPRTRANTGELFF TGCGCCAGCAGCCCCAGGACACGCGCGAACACCGGGGAGCTGTTTTTT
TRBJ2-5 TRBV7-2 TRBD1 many CASSRTGGMAETQYF TGTGCCAGCAGCCGGACAGGGGGCATGGCGGAGACCCAGTACTTC
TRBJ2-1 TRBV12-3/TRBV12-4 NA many CASSLWEVNEQFF TGTGCCAGCAGTTTATGGGAGGTCAATGAGCAGTTCTTC
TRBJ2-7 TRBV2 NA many CASSYSTHEQYF TGTGCCAGCAGCTACAGTACTCACGAGCAGTACTTC
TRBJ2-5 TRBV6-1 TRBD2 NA CASSPPVGGRAWTQYF TGTGCCAGCAGTCCCCCCGTTGGCGGGAGGGCCTGGACCCAGTACTTC
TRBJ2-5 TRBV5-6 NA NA CASSSRDFTPTQYF TGTGCCAGCAGCTCCCGGGACTTCACCCCGACCCAGTACTTC
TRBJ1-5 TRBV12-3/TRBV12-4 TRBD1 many CASRRTGGHNQPQHF TGTGCCAGCAGACGCACAGGGGGCCACAATCAGCCCCAGCATTTT
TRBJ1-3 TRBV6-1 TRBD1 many CASSRQGATGNTIYF TGTGCCAGCAGTAGACAGGGGGCTACTGGAAACACCATATATTTT